The text below deals with one T cell receptor beta chain. What it recognizes is unknown. The source of the sample is a study of cytomegalovirus exposure and HLA in healthy donors. Study observations and caveats: In a later analysis, parvovirus B19, influenza, CMV and Epstein-Barr virus appeared linked to several top co-occurrence clusters.

60 Vbeta and 13 Jbeta primers were used in PCR. Sequencing used immunoSEQ multiplex PCR; TCRdb keeps in-frame clones, though not all of them. The data contain fewer than 85,000 clones, 60% to 85% of them seen just once; the ten biggest clones take up approximately 6%. The sample taken for sequencing was PBMCs. The receptor was derived from a young man in good health and CMV-seropositive.

CDR3 DNA sequence: TGTGCCAGCAGTCCCTGGCCTCGCTACGAGCAGTACTTC. Translating it yields CASSPWPRYEQYF. The rearrangement links TRBV27 to TRBJ2-7; no firm D call. V was shortened by 5 bases and J by 3 bases, with 11 bases between the two germline ends. This CDR3 region has 13 residues. Germline V gene sequence: CDR1 MNHEY, CDR2 SMNVEV (reference sequence).